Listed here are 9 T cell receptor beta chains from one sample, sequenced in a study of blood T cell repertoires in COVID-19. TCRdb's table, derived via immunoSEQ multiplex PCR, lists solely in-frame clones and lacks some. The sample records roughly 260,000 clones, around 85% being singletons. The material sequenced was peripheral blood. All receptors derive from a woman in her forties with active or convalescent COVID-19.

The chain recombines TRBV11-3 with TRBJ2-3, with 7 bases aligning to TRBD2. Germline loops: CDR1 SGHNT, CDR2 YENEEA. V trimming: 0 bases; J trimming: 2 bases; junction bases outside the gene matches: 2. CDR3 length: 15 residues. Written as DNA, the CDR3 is TGTGCCAGCAGCTTAGACGGGGGGATCACAGATACGCAGTATTTT. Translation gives CASSLDGGITDTQYF.

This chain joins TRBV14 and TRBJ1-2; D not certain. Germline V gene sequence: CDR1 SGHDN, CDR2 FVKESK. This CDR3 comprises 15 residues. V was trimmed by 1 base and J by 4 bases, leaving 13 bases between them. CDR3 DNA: TGTGCCAGCAGCCAAGGGGCGACAAGGCCCTATGGCTACACCTTC. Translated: CASSQGATRPYGYTF.

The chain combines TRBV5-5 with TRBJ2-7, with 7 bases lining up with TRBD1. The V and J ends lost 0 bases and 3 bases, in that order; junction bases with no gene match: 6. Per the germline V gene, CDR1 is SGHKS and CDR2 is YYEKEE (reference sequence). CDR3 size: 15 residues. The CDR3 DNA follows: TGTGCCAGCAGCTTGGACGAGACAGGGAACTACGAGCAGTACTTC. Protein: CASSLDETGNYEQYF.

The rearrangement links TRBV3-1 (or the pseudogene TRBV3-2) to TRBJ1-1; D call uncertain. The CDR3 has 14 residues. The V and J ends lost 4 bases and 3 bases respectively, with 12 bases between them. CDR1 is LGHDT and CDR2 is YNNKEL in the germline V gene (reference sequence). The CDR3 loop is CASSPAPEDTEAFF. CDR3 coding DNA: TGTGCCAGCAGCCCAGCCCCAGAGGACACTGAAGCTTTCTTT.

This CDR3 reads CASSSTSASTEAFF. The CDR3 DNA sequence: TGCGCCAGCAGCTCGACATCGGCGAGCACTGAAGCTTTCTTT. V gene TRBV5-1 combines with J gene TRBJ1-1; D unresolved. V gave up 3 bases and J gave up 4 bases, with 13 bases separating them. This CDR3 has 14 residues. The germline V gene encodes CDR1 SGHRS and CDR2 YFSETQ.

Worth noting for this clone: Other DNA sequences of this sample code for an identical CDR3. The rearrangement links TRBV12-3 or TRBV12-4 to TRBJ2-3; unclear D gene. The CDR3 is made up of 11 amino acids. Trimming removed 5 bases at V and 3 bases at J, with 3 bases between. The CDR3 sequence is CASSLTDTQYF. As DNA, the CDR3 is TGTGCCAGCAGTCTGACAGATACGCAGTATTTT.

The CDR3 DNA sequence: TGTGCCAGCAGCCTCCTCGGACAGGGCGATGGGGGCGGCTACACCTTC. Residues: CASSLLGQGDGGGYTF. This chain links TRBV7-3 with TRBJ1-2; TRBD1 matches 8 bases. V was clipped by 5 bases and J by 8 bases; unmatched bases: 16. Germline CDR1 is SGHTA and CDR2 is FQGTGA. The length of the CDR3 is 16 residues.

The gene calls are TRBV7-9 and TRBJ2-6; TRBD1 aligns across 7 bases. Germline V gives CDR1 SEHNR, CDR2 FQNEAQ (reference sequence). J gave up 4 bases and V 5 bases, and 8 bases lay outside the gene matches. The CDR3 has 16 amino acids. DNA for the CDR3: TGTGCCAGCAGCATCGGGACAGCCGCCGGGGCCAACGTCCTGACTTTC. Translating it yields CASSIGTAAGANVLTF.

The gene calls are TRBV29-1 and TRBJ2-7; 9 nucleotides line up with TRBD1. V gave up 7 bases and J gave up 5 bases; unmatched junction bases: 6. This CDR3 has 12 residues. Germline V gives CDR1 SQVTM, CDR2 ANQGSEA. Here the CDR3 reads CSALGDRDEQYF. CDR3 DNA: TGCAGCGCCCTAGGGGACAGGGACGAGCAGTACTTC.